Listed below are T cell receptor beta chains from one sample, sequenced in a study of T cell repertoires in MIS-A myocarditis. The table came from immunoSEQ multiplex PCR; TCRdb's copy has only in-frame clones and leaves some out. This sample has roughly 14,000 clones, with 70% to 75% found just once. Sequenced input: left ventricle heart tissue obtained at autopsy. These receptors came from a man younger than 35 with fulminant myocarditis from multisystem inflammatory syndrome in adults (MIS-A) after COVID-19. CDR3s include the opening cysteine and the closing phenylalanine or tryptophan. Fields, in order: clone size, D gene, J gene, V gene, CDR3 DNA, CDR3 protein. The D gene is left open where the match is weak. Expanded clones are given a class, and other clones once, few, many or no size at all.

NA,NA,TRBJ1-2,TRBV6-5,TGTGCCAGCAGTTACTTGACAGCGAACTATGGCTACACCTTC,CASSYLTANYGYTF
NA,TRBD2,TRBJ2-1,TRBV13,TGTGCCAGCAGCTTAGGTCGTGGGGGGGACTGGGGGATTTATGAGCAGTTCTTC,CASSLGRGGDWGIYEQFF
NA,NA,TRBJ1-1,TRBV21-1,TGTGCCAGCAGCAAAGCCCAGGTGACTGAAGCTTTCTTT,CASSKAQVTEAFF
NA,NA,TRBJ2-7,TRBV11-2,TGTGCCAGCAGCTTTGTCGGGGGATTGTCCCACGAGCAGTACTTC,CASSFVGGLSHEQYF
few,NA,TRBJ2-7,TRBV27,TGTGCCAGCAGTCGAACGGCAACCTACGAGCAGTACTTC,CASSRTATYEQYF
NA,TRBD1,TRBJ2-7,TRBV19,TGTGCCAGTAGTCTCCGGACAGGGCCCTACGAGCAGTACTTC,CASSLRTGPYEQYF
once,NA,TRBJ1-4,TRBV7-6,TGTGCCAGCAGTAGGGAGGCTAATGAAAAACTGTTTTTT,CASSREANEKLFF
NA,TRBD1,TRBJ1-1,TRBV19,TGTGCCAGTAGTATTACAGGGGGTGGCACTGAAGCTTTCTTT,CASSITGGGTEAFF
NA,TRBD1,TRBJ1-2,TRBV6-5,TGTGCCACCAAAGGGACAGTTATACCTGGCTACACCTTC,CATKGTVIPGYTF
once,NA,TRBJ2-7,TRBV28,TGTGCCAGCAGTTTAGGGAGGTCATCCTACGAGCAGTACTTC,CASSLGRSSYEQYF
NA,NA,TRBJ2-7,TRBV10-2,TGCGCCAGCACCACAGGGTTCTACGAGCAGTACTTC,CASTTGFYEQYF
NA,NA,TRBJ2-7,TRBV19,TGTGCCAGTAGTATTTCTGGCTACGAGCAGTACTTC,CASSISGYEQYF
NA,NA,TRBJ1-2,TRBV3-1/TRBV3-2,TGTGCCAGCAGCCAGGGGAAGGCTAACTATGGCTACACCTTC,CASSQGKANYGYTF
NA,NA,TRBJ2-5,TRBV18,TGTGCCAGCTCACTCGGAAACGGGGCTTCGGAGACCCAGTACTTC,CASSLGNGASETQYF
NA,NA,TRBJ2-2,TRBV7-2,TGTGCCAGCACCCGGGGCCCGAACACCGGGGAGCTGTTTTTT,CASTRGPNTGELFF
NA,NA,TRBJ1-3,TRBV4-1,TGCGCCAGCAGGCCATCGAGTTCAATAAACACCATATATTTT,CASRPSSSINTIYF
once,TRBD1,TRBJ1-4,TRBV5-1,TGCGCCAGCAGCCTGGGAGGGACAGGGAATGAAAAACTGTTTTTT,CASSLGGTGNEKLFF
NA,NA,TRBJ1-1,TRBV11-2,TGTGCCAGCAGCCTATTGACAGGTACGAACACTGAAGCTTTCTTT,CASSLLTGTNTEAFF
NA,NA,TRBJ1-1,TRBV6-5,TGTGCCATTACGCTAATACAGGACACTGAAGCTTTCTTT,CAITLIQDTEAFF
NA,TRBD2,TRBJ2-1,TRBV5-1,TGCGCCAGCGAACTAGCGGGGGGCGGCGGTGAGCAGTTCTTC,CASELAGGGGEQFF
NA,NA,TRBJ2-1,TRBV10-3,TGTGCCATCAGTGAAGGTAGGACTATAAGTAACTACAATGAGCAGTTCTTC,CAISEGRTISNYNEQFF
NA,TRBD2,TRBJ2-7,TRBV9,TGTGCCAGCAGCGTAGGTATTACTAGCGGGTCCTACGAGCAGTACTTC,CASSVGITSGSYEQYF
NA,NA,TRBJ1-1,TRBV7-9,TGTGCCAGCAGCGCAGACAGAACAAACACTGAAGCTTTCTTT,CASSADRTNTEAFF
NA,NA,TRBJ2-7,TRBV15,TGTGCCACCAGCAGGGGACGGCAACTTAACTACGAGCAGTACTTC,CATSRGRQLNYEQYF
NA,TRBD1,TRBJ2-1,TRBV15,TGTGCCACCAGCAAGGGACAGGGAGCATTTAAGCAGTTCTTC,CATSKGQGAFKQFF
NA,NA,TRBJ1-5,TRBV28,TGTGCCAGCAGTTCCCACAGGGAGGGTCAGCCCCAGCATTTT,CASSSHREGQPQHF
NA,NA,TRBJ1-2,TRBV28,TGTGCCAGCAGTTTAAACATCGGCAGCTATGGCTACACCTTC,CASSLNIGSYGYTF
once,NA,TRBJ1-6,TRBV28,TGTGCCAGCAGGGGGGGATATAATTCACCCCTCCACTTT,CASRGGYNSPLHF
NA,NA,TRBJ1-1,TRBV18,TGTGCCAGCTCACAACTAACGAACACTGAAGCTTTCTTT,CASSQLTNTEAFF
NA,NA,TRBJ1-1,TRBV9,TGTGCCAGCAGCGCCGTGGGACGGCTGAACACTGAAGCTTTCTTT,CASSAVGRLNTEAFF
NA,NA,TRBJ2-6,TRBV27,TGTGCCAGCAGTTTATTCCAGGGACACCGACGGAACTACTCTGGGGCCAACGTCCTGACTTTC,CASSLFQGHRRNYSGANVLTF
NA,NA,TRBJ1-2,TRBV5-1,TGCGCCAGCAGCTTGGACGGGCGAGGGGGCTATGGCTACACCTTC,CASSLDGRGGYGYTF
NA,TRBD2,TRBJ2-5,TRBV5-5,TGTGCCAGCAGCTTGGGGTCGACTAGCGGGAGGGGGACGACCCAGTACTTC,CASSLGSTSGRGTTQYF
NA,NA,TRBJ1-3,TRBV13,TGTGCCAGCAGCTTAGGGGGACCTGGAAACACCATATATTTT,CASSLGGPGNTIYF
NA,TRBD2,TRBJ2-2,TRBV18,TGTGCCAGCTCACCACTAACGGGGGGCACCGGGGAGCTGTTTTTT,CASSPLTGGTGELFF
few,NA,TRBJ1-2,TRBV25-1,TGTGCCAGCGGTACGGGGGGCTATGGCTACACCTTC,CASGTGGYGYTF
once,NA,TRBJ1-5,TRBV2,TGTGCCAGCACCGGGGCAAATAGCAATCAGCCCCAGCATTTT,CASTGANSNQPQHF
NA,NA,TRBJ1-5,TRBV5-8,TGTGCCAGCAGCTTAATGGATGGGCAGCCCCAGCATTTT,CASSLMDGQPQHF
NA,TRBD2,TRBJ2-2,TRBV7-6,TGTGCCAGCAGCTTAGTTGTTCCGGGGGGGACGAACACCGGGGAGCTGTTTTTT,CASSLVVPGGTNTGELFF
few,TRBD1,TRBJ2-3,TRBV4-3,TGCGCCAGCAGCCCGGGGACAGGGGTTTTCACAGATACGCAGTATTTT,CASSPGTGVFTDTQYF
few,TRBD1,TRBJ1-5,TRBV29-1,TGCAGCGTTGAAACAGGGGCAGGTCAGCCCCAGCATTTT,CSVETGAGQPQHF
NA,NA,TRBJ1-2,TRBV28,TGTGCCAGCAGTTTATTCAAGGACATACGTGGCTACACCTTC,CASSLFKDIRGYTF
medium-sized,NA,TRBJ1-3,TRBV7-6,TGTGCCAGCAGCTTAGAGGTTTGTGCCCTGCTTGTTAACACCATATATTTT,CASSLEVCALLVNTIYF
NA,NA,TRBJ2-5,TRBV28,TGTGCCACACACAAAACCCTCCGGGCCCTCCAAGAGACCCAGTACTTC,CATHKTLRALQETQYF
NA,NA,TRBJ1-6,TRBV12-3/TRBV12-4,TGTGCCAGCAGTTTATTGGCAGGGTCCCCCCTCCACTTT,CASSLLAGSPLHF
NA,NA,TRBJ2-5,TRBV25-1,TGTGCCAGCAGTCCGTCCTTAGCGGCTTGGTACCAAGAGACCCAGTACTTC,CASSPSLAAWYQETQYF